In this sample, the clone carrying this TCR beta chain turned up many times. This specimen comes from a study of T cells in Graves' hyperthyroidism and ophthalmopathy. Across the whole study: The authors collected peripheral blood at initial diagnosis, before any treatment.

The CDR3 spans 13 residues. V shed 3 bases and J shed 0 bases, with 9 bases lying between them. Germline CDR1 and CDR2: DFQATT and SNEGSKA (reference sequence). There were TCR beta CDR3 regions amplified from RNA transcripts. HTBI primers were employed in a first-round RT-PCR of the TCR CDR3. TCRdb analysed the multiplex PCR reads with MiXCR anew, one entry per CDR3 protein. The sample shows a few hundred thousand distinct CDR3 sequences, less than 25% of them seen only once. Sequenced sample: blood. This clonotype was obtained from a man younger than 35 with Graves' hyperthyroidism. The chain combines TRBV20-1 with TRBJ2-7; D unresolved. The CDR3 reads CSASEANSYEQYF. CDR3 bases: TGCAGTGCTAGCGAGGCCAACTCCTACGAGCAGTACTTC.